This T cell receptor beta chain was identified in a study of blood T cells in healthy people across ages. On the study more broadly: In model experiments, template switching was able to capture about one barcoded beta molecule for every two T cells that were present.

Primed by a sample-barcoded 5' primer and a J-beta primer mix, a second PCR proceeded for 7 to 11 cycles. A template-switch adaptor containing 12 random nucleotides labeled each cDNA molecule. Per sample, CDR3-containing paired-end reads numbered at least 2.5 million. Each CDR3 protein is one row after TCRdb ran MiXCR on the 5' RACE reads. The sample lists about 780,000 distinct CDR3 sequences; 46% were seen once. In germline, CDR1 is SGHTA, CDR2 FQGTGA. CDR3 length equals 16 residues. V shed 2 bases and J 6 bases; nucleotides not matched to a gene: 13. Sequencing used blood. The chain has TRBV7-3 and TRBJ2-7, with 7 positions matching TRBD1. The TCR originated in a man older than 75 in good health. DNA for the CDR3: TGTGCCAGCAGCTTAGTAGCTCCGGGCCAGGGGGTCGAGCAGTACTTC. Translation: CASSLVAPGQGVEQYF.